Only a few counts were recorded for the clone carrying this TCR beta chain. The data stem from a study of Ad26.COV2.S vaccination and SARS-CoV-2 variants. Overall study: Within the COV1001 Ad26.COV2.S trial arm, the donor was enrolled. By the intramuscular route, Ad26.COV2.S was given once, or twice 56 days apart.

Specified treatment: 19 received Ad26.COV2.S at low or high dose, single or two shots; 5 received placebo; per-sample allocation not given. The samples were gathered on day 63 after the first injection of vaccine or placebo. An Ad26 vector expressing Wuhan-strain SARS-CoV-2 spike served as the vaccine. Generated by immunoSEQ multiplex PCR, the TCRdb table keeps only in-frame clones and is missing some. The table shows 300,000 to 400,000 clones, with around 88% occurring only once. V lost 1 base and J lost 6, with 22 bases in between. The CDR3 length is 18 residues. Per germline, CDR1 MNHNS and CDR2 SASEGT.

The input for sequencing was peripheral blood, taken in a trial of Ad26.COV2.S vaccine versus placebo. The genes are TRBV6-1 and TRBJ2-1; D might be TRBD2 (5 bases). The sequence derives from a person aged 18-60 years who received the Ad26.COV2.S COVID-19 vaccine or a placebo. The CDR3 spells CASSEGLYGEDAINEQFF. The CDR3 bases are TGTGCCAGCAGTGAAGGTTTGTACGGGGAAGACGCGATCAATGAGCAGTTCTTC.